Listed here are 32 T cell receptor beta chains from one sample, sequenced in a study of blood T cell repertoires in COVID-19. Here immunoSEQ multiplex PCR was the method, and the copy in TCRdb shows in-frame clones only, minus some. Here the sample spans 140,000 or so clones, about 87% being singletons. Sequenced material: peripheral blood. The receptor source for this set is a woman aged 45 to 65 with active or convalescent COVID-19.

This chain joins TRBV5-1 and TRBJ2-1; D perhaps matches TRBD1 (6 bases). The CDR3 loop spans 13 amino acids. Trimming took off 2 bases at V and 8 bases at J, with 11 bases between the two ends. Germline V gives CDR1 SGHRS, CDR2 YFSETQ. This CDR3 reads CASSFGRGDEQFF. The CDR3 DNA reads TGCGCCAGCAGCTTTGGCAGGGGAGATGAGCAGTTCTTC. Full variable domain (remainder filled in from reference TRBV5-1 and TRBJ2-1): KAGVTQTPRYLIKTRGQQVTLSCSPISGHRSVSWYQQTPGQGLQFLFEYFSETQRNKGNFPGRFSGRQFSNSRSEMNVSTLELGDSALYLCASSFGRGDEQFFGPGTRLTVL.

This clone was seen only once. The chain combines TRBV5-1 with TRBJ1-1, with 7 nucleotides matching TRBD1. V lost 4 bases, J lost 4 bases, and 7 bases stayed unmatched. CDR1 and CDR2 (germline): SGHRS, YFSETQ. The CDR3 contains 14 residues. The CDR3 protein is CASSDTGATTEAFF. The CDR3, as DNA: TGCGCCAGCAGCGATACAGGGGCCACCACTGAAGCTTTCTTT. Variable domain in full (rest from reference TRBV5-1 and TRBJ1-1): KAGVTQTPRYLIKTRGQQVTLSCSPISGHRSVSWYQQTPGQGLQFLFEYFSETQRNKGNFPGRFSGRQFSNSRSEMNVSTLELGDSALYLCASSDTGATTEAFFGQGTRLTVV.

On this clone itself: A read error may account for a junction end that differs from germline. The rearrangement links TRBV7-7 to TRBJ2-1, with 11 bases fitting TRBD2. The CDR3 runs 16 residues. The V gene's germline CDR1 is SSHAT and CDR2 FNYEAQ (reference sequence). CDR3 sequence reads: CASSPGGLADFNEQFF. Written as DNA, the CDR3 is TGTGCTAGCAGCCCCGGGGGACTAGCGGACTTCAATGAGCAGTTCTTC.

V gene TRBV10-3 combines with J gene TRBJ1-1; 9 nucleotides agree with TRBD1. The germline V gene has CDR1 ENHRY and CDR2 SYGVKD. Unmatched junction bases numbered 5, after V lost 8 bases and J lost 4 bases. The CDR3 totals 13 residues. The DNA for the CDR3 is TGTGCCATCGGGACAGGGACGAGCACTGAAGCTTTCTTT. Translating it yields CAIGTGTSTEAFF.

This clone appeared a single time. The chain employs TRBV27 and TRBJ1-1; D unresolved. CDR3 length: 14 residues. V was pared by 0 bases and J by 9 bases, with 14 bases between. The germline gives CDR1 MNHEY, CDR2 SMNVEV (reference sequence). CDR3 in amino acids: CASSLSHPGAQAFF. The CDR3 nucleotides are TGTGCCAGCAGTTTATCCCACCCGGGAGCCCAAGCTTTCTTT.

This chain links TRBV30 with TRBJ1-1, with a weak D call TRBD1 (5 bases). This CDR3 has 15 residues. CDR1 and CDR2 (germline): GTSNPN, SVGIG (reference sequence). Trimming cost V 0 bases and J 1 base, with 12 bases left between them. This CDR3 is CAWSVRGRWNTEAFF. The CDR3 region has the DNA TGTGCCTGGAGTGTACGGGGGAGGTGGAACACTGAAGCTTTCTTT.

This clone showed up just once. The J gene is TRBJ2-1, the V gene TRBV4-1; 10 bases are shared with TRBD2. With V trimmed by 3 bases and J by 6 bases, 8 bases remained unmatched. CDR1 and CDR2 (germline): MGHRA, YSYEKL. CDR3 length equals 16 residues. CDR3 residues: CASSHLGTSAGNEQFF. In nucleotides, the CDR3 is TGCGCCAGCAGCCATCTGGGGACTAGCGCAGGCAATGAGCAGTTCTTC.

The CDR3 loop reads CASRSPGQEKLFF. The CDR3, as DNA: TGTGCCAGCAGAAGTCCAGGGCAAGAAAAACTGTTTTTT. The J gene is TRBJ1-4, the V gene TRBV28, with D perhaps TRBD1 (5 bases). The CDR3 is 13 amino acids. Germline V gives CDR1 MDHEN, CDR2 SYDVKM. V lost 6 bases and J 8 bases, leaving 13 bases between the germline ends.

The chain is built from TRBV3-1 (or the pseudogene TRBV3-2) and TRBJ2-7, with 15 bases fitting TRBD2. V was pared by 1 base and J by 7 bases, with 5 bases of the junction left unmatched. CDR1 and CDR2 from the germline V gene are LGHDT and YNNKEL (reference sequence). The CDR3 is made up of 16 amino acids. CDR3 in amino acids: CASSQGSGTSGREQYF. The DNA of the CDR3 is TGTGCCAGCAGCCAAGGATCCGGGACTAGCGGGAGGGAGCAGTACTTC.

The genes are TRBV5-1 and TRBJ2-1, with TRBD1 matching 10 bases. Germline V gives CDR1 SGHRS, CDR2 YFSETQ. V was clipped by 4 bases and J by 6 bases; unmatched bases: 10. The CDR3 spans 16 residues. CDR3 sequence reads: CASSRLGTGAINEQFF. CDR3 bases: TGCGCCAGCAGCCGTTTAGGGACAGGGGCCATCAATGAGCAGTTCTTC.

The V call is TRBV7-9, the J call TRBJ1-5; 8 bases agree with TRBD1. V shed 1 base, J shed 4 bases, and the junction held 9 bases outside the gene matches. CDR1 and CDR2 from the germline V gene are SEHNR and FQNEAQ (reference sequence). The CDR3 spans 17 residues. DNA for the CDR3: TGTGCCAGCAGCTTAGGGTCCGCAGGGGGCGCGAATCAGCCCCAGCATTTT. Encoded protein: CASSLGSAGGANQPQHF.

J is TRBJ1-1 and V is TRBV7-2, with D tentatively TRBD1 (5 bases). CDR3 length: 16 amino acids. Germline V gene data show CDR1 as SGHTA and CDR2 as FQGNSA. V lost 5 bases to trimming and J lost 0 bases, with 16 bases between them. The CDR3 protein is CASSPSLGGLNTEAFF. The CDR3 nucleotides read TGTGCCAGCAGCCCCTCCCTCGGGGGACTGAACACTGAAGCTTTCTTT.

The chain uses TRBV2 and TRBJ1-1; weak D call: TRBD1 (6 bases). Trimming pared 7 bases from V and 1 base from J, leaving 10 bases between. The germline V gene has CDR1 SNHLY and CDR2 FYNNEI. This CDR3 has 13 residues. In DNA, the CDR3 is TGTGCCAGCATCCCCAGGGGGAACACTGAAGCTTTCTTT. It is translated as CASIPRGNTEAFF.

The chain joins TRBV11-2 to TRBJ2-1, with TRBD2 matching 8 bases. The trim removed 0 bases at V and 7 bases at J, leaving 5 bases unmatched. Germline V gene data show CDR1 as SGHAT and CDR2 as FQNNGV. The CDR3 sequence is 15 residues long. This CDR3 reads CASSLDGAGGNEQFF. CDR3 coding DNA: TGTGCCAGCAGCTTAGACGGTGCGGGGGGAAATGAGCAGTTCTTC.

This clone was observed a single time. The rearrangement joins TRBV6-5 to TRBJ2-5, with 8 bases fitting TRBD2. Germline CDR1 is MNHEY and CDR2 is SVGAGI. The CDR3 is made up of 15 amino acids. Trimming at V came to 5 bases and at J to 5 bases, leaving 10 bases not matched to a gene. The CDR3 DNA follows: TGTGCCAGCAGTCCCCCGGGAGGGATGTCGGAGACCCAGTACTTC. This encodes CASSPPGGMSETQYF.

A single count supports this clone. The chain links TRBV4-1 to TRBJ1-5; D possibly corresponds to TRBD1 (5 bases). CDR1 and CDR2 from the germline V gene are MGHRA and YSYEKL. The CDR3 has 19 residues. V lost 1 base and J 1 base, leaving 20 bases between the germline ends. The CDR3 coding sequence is TGCGCCAGCAGCCAAGTTTCGGGACTGTGGGATTGGAGCAATCAGCCCCAGCATTTT. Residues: CASSQVSGLWDWSNQPQHF.

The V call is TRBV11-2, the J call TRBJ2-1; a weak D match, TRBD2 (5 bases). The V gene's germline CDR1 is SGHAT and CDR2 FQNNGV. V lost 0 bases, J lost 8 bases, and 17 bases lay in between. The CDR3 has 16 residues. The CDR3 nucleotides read TGTGCCAGCAGCTTAGAAGGCGGGTCCCCCCCCTATGAGCAGTTCTTC. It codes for CASSLEGGSPPYEQFF. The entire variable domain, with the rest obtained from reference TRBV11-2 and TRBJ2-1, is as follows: EAGVAQSPRYKIIEKRQSVAFWCNPISGHATLYWYQQILGQGPKLLIQFQNNGVVDDSQLPKDRFSAERLKGVDSTLKIQPAKLEDSAVYLCASSLEGGSPPYEQFFGPGTRLTVL.

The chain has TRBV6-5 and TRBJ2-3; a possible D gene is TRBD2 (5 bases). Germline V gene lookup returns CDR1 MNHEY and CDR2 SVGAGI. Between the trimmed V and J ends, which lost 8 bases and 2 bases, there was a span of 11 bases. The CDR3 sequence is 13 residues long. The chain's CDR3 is CASRERITDTQYF. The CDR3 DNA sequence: TGTGCCAGCCGGGAAAGGATCACAGATACGCAGTATTTT.

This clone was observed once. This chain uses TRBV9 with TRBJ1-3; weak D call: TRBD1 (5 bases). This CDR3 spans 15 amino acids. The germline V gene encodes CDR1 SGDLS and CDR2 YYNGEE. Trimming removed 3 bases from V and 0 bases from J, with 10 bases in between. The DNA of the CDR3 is TGTGCCAGCAGCGGACAGAGCCACTCTGGAAACACCATATATTTT. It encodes CASSGQSHSGNTIYF.

The CDR3 here is CASRLRDSNSPLHF. The DNA of the CDR3 is TGTGCCAGTAGGCTCCGGGACTCTAATTCACCCCTCCACTTT. V and J are TRBV19 and TRBJ1-6, with D tentatively TRBD1 (5 bases). Trimming pared 6 bases from V and 6 bases from J, leaving 12 bases between. CDR3 size: 14 residues. Germline V CDR1 and CDR2: LNHDA, SQIVND (reference sequence).

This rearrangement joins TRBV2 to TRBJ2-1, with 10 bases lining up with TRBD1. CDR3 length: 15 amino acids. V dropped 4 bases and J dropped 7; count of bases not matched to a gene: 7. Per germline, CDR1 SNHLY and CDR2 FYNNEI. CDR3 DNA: TGTGCCAGCAGTGCGGGACAGGGGATGAGGAATGAGCAGTTCTTC. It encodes CASSAGQGMRNEQFF. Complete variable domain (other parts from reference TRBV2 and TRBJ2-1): EPEVTQTPSHQVTQMGQEVILRCVPISNHLYFYWYRQILGQKVEFLVSFYNNEISEKSEIFDDQFSVERPDGSNFTLKIRSTKLEDSAMYFCASSAGQGMRNEQFFGPGTRLTVL.

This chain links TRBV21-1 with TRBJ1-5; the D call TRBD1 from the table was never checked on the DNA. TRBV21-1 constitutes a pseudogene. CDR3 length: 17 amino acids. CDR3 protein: CASSKGHRQNSNQPQHF. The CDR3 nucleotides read TGTGCCAGCAGCAAAGGCCATCGACAGAATAGCAATCAGCCCCAGCATTTT.

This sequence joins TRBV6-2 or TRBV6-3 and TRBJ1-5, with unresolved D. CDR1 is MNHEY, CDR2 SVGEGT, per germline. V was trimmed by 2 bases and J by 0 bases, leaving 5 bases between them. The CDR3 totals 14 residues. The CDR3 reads CASSYTYSNQPQHF. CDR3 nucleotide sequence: TGTGCCAGCAGTTACACCTATAGCAATCAGCCCCAGCATTTT.

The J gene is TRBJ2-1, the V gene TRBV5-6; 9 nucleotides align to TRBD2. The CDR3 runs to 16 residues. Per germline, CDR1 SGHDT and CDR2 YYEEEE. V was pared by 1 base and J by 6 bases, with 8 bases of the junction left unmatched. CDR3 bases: TGTGCCAGCAGCTTGACGATAGCGGGGGATGGCAATGAGCAGTTCTTC. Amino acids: CASSLTIAGDGNEQFF.

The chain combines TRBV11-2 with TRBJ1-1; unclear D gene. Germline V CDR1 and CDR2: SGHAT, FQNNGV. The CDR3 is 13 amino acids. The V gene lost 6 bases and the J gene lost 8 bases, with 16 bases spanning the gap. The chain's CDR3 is CASSTRGNLEAFF. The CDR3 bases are TGTGCCAGCAGTACTAGAGGCAACCTAGAAGCTTTCTTT.

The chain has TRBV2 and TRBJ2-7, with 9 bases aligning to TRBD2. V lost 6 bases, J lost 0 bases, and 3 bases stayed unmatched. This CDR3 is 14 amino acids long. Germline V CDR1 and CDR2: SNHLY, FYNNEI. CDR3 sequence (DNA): TGTGCCAGCAGGCTAGCGGGGCCCTCCTACGAGCAGTACTTC. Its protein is CASRLAGPSYEQYF.

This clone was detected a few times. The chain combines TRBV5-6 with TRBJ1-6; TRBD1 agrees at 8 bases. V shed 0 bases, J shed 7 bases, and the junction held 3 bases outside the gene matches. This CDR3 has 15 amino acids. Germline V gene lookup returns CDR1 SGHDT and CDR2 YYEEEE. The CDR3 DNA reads TGTGCCAGCAGCTTGGGACAGGGGCCGAATTCACCCCTCCACTTT. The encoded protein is CASSLGQGPNSPLHF.

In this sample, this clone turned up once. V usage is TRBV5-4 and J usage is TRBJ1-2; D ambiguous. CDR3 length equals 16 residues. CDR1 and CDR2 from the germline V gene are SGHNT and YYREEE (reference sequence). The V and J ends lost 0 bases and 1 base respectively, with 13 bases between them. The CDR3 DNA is TGTGCCAGCAGCTTGGTTCTACAGTCCGATAACTATGGCTACACCTTC. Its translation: CASSLVLQSDNYGYTF. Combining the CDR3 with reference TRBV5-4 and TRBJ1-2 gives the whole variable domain ETGVTQSPTHLIKTRGQQVTLRCSSQSGHNTVSWYQQALGQGPQFIFQYYREEENGRGNFPPRFSGLQFPNYSSELNVNALELDDSALYLCASSLVLQSDNYGYTFGSGTRLTVV.

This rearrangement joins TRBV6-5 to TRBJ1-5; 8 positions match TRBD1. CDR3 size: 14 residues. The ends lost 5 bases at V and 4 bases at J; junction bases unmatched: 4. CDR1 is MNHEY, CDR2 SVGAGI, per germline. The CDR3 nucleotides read TGTGCCAGCAGTAATCGACAGGGGAATCAGCCCCAGCATTTT. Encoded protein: CASSNRQGNQPQHF.

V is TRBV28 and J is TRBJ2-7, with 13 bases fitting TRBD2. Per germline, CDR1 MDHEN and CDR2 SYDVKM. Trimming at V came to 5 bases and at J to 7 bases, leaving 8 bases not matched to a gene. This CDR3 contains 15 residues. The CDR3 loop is CASSERLAGGREQYF. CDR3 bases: TGTGCCAGCAGTGAACGACTAGCGGGAGGAAGGGAGCAGTACTTC.

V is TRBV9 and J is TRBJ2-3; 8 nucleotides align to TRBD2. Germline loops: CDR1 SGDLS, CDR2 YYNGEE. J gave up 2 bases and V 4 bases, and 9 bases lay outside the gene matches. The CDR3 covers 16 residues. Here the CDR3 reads CASSPKAGAHTDTQYF. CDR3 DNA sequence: TGTGCCAGCAGCCCAAAAGCGGGGGCCCACACAGATACGCAGTATTTT.

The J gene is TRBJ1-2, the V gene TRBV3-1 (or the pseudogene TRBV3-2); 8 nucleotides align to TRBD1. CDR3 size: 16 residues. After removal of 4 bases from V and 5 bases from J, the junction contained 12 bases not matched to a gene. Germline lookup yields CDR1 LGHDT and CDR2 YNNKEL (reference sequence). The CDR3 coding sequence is TGTGCCAGCAGCCCCCGAGACAGGGGCCTTGATTATGGCTACACCTTC. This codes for CASSPRDRGLDYGYTF.